One sample yielded the 21 T cell receptor beta chains listed below, sequenced in a study of blood T cell repertoires in COVID-19 (dated by TCRdb to 2018 to 2021). Libraries were constructed by the immunoSEQ multiplex PCR assay. Sourced from immuneACCESS, this table was stored by TCRdb with only in-frame sequences that have V and J called. A share of the clones is absent; for the studies checked, an unresolved V gene accounts for under half, and the remainder has no known explanation. The sample contains tens of thousands of clones, about 92% of them found a single time. Approximately 1.4% of the sample rests with the top ten. The specimen was peripheral blood. These receptor sequences come from a man aged 50 or older with acute or convalescent COVID-19.

This clone was seen only a few times. The rearrangement uses TRBV27 and TRBJ2-7; TRBD1 agrees at 7 bases. Germline V gene sequence: CDR1 MNHEY, CDR2 SMNVEV (reference sequence). This CDR3 spans 13 amino acids. The ends lost 8 bases at V and 3 bases at J; junction bases unmatched: 7. Written as DNA, the CDR3 is TGTGCCAGCCGGGGACAGTCCCTCTACGAGCAGTACTTC. Residues: CASRGQSLYEQYF.

The chain employs TRBV11-2 and TRBJ2-6; 8 positions agree with TRBD2. The CDR3 has 16 residues. Germline CDR1 SGHAT, CDR2 FQNNGV. Trimming at V came to 2 bases and at J to 3 bases, leaving 3 bases not matched to a gene. The CDR3 loop reads CASSLSGGHGANVLTF. The CDR3 nucleotides read TGTGCCAGCAGCTTATCGGGGGGGCATGGGGCCAACGTCCTGACTTTC.

V usage is TRBV5-8 and J usage is TRBJ2-4; 7 bases agree with TRBD1. Looked up from germline, CDR1 is SGHTS and CDR2 is YDEGEE. This CDR3 spans 15 amino acids. The V segment lost 5 bases and the J segment 6 bases; nucleotides outside the gene matches: 11. The CDR3 DNA follows: TGTGCCAGCAGATTCGCGAAACAGGGGACAAACATTCAGTACTTC. Translated: CASRFAKQGTNIQYF. Looking up the rest from reference TRBV5-8 and TRBJ2-4 gives the full variable domain: EAGVTQSPTHLIKTRGQQATLRCSPISGHTSVYWYQQALGLGLQFLLWYDEGEERNRGNFPPRFSGRQFPNYSSELNVNALELEDSALYLCASRFAKQGTNIQYFGAGTRLSVL.

V and J are TRBV29-1 and TRBJ2-1, with TRBD2 identical over 11 bases. Germline CDR1 is SQVTM and CDR2 is ANQGSEA. The ends lost 8 bases at V and 1 base at J; junction bases unmatched: 4. The CDR3 spans 14 residues. The CDR3 is CSTLAGGSYNEQFF. The CDR3 DNA reads as TGCAGCACGCTAGCGGGAGGTTCCTACAATGAGCAGTTCTTC.

The rearrangement joins TRBV27 to TRBJ2-7; the D is unclear. Germline CDR1 MNHEY, CDR2 SMNVEV (reference sequence). The CDR3 runs 13 residues. V dropped 3 bases and J dropped 2 bases, with 8 bases sitting between them. The CDR3 is CASSFKSPYEQYF. As DNA, the CDR3 is TGTGCCAGCAGTTTTAAAAGCCCCTACGAGCAGTACTTC.

Only a few counts were recorded for this clone. The genes are TRBV6-2 or TRBV6-3 and TRBJ1-5; TRBD1 matches 8 bases. The CDR3 is 17 amino acids. Germline trimming cut 2 bases from V and 4 bases from J; bases unmatched to any gene: 10. Germline V CDR1 and CDR2: MNHEY, SVGEGT. The CDR3: CASSYNGQGFWNQPQHF. In DNA, the CDR3 is TGTGCCAGCAGTTACAACGGACAGGGATTCTGGAATCAGCCCCAGCATTTT.

CDR3 protein: CASSEAVNSPLHF. The DNA for the CDR3 is TGTGCCAGCAGTGAGGCAGTCAATTCACCCCTCCACTTT. The chain recombines TRBV2 with TRBJ1-6; D remains unclear. Germline CDR1 is SNHLY and CDR2 is FYNNEI. The V end lost 3 bases, the J end lost 7 bases, and 7 bases lay between the germline ends. The CDR3 runs to 13 residues.

The chain uses TRBV10-3 and TRBJ2-7; D perhaps matches TRBD1 (5 bases). V was shortened by 5 bases and J by 6 bases, with 14 bases between the two germline ends. CDR1 and CDR2 from the germline V gene are ENHRY and SYGVKD. The CDR3 runs to 13 residues. This CDR3 is CAISPQGDSEQYV. The CDR3 nucleotides read TGTGCCATCAGTCCCCAGGGCGACAGCGAGCAGTACGTC.

The chain has TRBV11-2 and TRBJ2-1; D gene unclear. The CDR3 spans 13 residues. V was shortened by 1 base and J by 5 bases, with 6 bases between the two germline ends. Germline loops: CDR1 SGHAT, CDR2 FQNNGV. The DNA of the CDR3 is TGTGCCAGCAGCTTAGGGTACAACAATGAGCAGTTCTTC. Protein: CASSLGYNNEQFF.

The chain links TRBV30 to TRBJ2-7, with D possibly being TRBD1 (5 bases). This CDR3 region has 12 residues. Trimming cost V 0 bases and J 10 bases, with 13 bases left between them. Germline CDR1 and CDR2: GTSNPN and SVGIG (reference sequence). CDR3 sequence (DNA): TGTGCCTGGAGTGTCCTGTTTGACAGACAGTACGTC. Its translation is CAWSVLFDRQYV.

The chain combines TRBV10-3 with TRBJ1-6; no reliable D call. The CDR3 loop spans 13 amino acids. Germline CDR1 is ENHRY and CDR2 is SYGVKD. Trimming shortened V by 2 bases and J by 8 bases, and 7 bases separated the two germline ends. In DNA form, the CDR3 reads TGTGCCATCAGTGAGGGTACTGATTCACCCCTCCACTTT. Amino acids: CAISEGTDSPLHF.

The rearrangement uses TRBV5-1 and TRBJ2-5; weak D call: TRBD2 (6 bases). Germline V gene data show CDR1 as SGHRS and CDR2 as YFSETQ. The CDR3 totals 15 residues. Trimming pared 0 bases from V and 2 bases from J, leaving 11 bases between. CDR3 region: CASSLGYGSQETQYF. The CDR3 DNA reads as TGCGCCAGCAGCTTGGGATACGGGAGTCAAGAGACCCAGTACTTC.

This clone was detected once. V and J are TRBV19 and TRBJ2-1; 12 nucleotides align to TRBD2. V was pared by 7 bases and J by 3 bases, with 4 bases of the junction left unmatched. CDR1 LNHDA and CDR2 SQIVND come from the germline V gene (reference sequence). The CDR3 has 15 amino acids. In DNA, the CDR3 is TGTGCCAGTACTAGCGGGGGGGCCAACTACAATGAGCAGTTCTTC. Translating it yields CASTSGGANYNEQFF.

The rearrangement links TRBV7-2 to TRBJ1-3; D is ambiguous. The CDR3 extends over 14 amino acids. The V end was cut by 4 bases, the J end by 0 bases, with 7 bases between. Germline-derived CDR1 and CDR2 are SGHTA and FQGNSA. CDR3 in amino acids: CASSSGTSGNTIYF. The CDR3 coding sequence is TGTGCCAGCAGCTCGGGAACCTCTGGAAACACCATATATTTT. The full variable domain, completed using reference TRBV7-2 and TRBJ1-3, is GAGVSQSPSNKVTEKGKDVELRCDPISGHTALYWYRQSLGQGLEFLIYFQGNSAPDKSGLPSDRFSAERTGGSVSTLTIQRTQQEDSAVYLCASSSGTSGNTIYFGEGSWLTVV.

A single count supports this clone. The rearrangement links TRBV4-1 to TRBJ2-1; D gene unclear. Germline V gene data show CDR1 as MGHRA and CDR2 as YSYEKL. Trimming left V 4 bases short and J 9 bases short, with 19 bases between. CDR3 length: 15 residues. This CDR3 reads CASSLTRVSRGEQFF. The CDR3 nucleotides are TGCGCCAGCAGCCTGACGAGAGTCTCCCGAGGTGAGCAGTTCTTC.

As DNA, the CDR3 is TGCGCCAGCAGCACTGGACGGACAGGACGTCAAGAGACCCAGTACTTC. This translates into CASSTGRTGRQETQYF. V gene TRBV5-1 combines with J gene TRBJ2-5, with 7 bases aligning to TRBD1. The V gene end was trimmed by 4 bases and the J gene end by 2 bases; junction bases not matched to a gene: 11. Germline CDR1 is SGHRS and CDR2 is YFSETQ. There are 16 residues in the CDR3.

This chain uses TRBV7-2 with TRBJ2-2; 12 nucleotides line up with TRBD1. The germline CDR1 and CDR2 sequences are SGHTA and FQGNSA. CDR3 length: 16 amino acids. After removal of 4 bases from V and 4 bases from J, the junction contained 4 bases not matched to a gene. This CDR3 reads CASSWDRGRVTGELFF. The DNA for the CDR3 is TGTGCCAGCAGCTGGGACAGGGGGCGAGTCACCGGGGAGCTGTTTTTT.

The chain couples TRBV19 to TRBJ2-1; TRBD2 agrees at 11 bases. This CDR3 contains 15 residues. In germline, CDR1 is LNHDA, CDR2 SQIVND (reference sequence). V shed 3 bases and J 8 bases; nucleotides not matched to a gene: 6. The chain's CDR3 is CASSIVVAGGYEQFF. Here the CDR3 DNA reads TGTGCCAGTAGTATTGTGGTAGCGGGAGGGTATGAGCAGTTCTTC.

The rearrangement uses TRBV10-2 and TRBJ2-7; 9 nucleotides align to TRBD1. Germline V CDR1 and CDR2: WSHSY, SAAADI. The J segment lost 0 bases and the V segment lost 7 bases, leaving 7 bases of the junction unmatched. The CDR3 is made up of 15 amino acids. In nucleotides, the CDR3 is TGCGCCAGCACCGAGGGACAGGGCCTCTCCTACGAGCAGTACGTC. Encoded protein: CASTEGQGLSYEQYV.

The chain is built from TRBV7-9 and TRBJ2-7; the D gene is possibly TRBD2 (5 bases). The V gene lost 2 bases and the J gene lost 6 bases, with 14 bases spanning the gap. Germline V gene sequence: CDR1 SEHNR, CDR2 FQNEAQ (reference sequence). The CDR3 spans 14 residues. The CDR3 spells CASSLMDLAAEQYF. CDR3 nucleotide sequence: TGTGCCAGCAGCTTAATGGACTTGGCCGCCGAGCAGTACTTC.

The chain carries TRBV9 and TRBJ1-2; maybe TRBD1 (6 bases). V shed 5 bases and J shed 8 bases, with 16 bases lying between them. This CDR3 has 13 amino acids. CDR1 is SGDLS and CDR2 is YYNGEE in the germline V gene. The CDR3 reads CASRETGTEGYTF. CDR3 bases: TGTGCCAGCAGAGAAACAGGGACGGAGGGCTACACCTTC. The full variable domain, in which reference TRBV9 and TRBJ1-2 provide the parts outside the CDR3, is DSGVTQTPKHLITATGQRVTLRCSPRSGDLSVYWYQQSLDQGLQFLIQYYNGEERAKGNILERFSAQQFPDLHSELNLSSLELGDSALYFCASRETGTEGYTFGSGTRLTVV.